These T cell receptor beta chains were read from a single sample in a study of blood T cells in healthy people across ages. From the 5' RACE reads, TCRdb called clonotypes with MiXCR, one entry per CDR3 protein. The data show about 1.7 million distinct CDR3 sequences, 28% seen once. Sequencing was done on a sample of blood. The receptors stem from a woman between 25 and 40 years old in good health. The CDR3 runs from the conserved cysteine through the conserved F or W. Each record gives: D gene, clone size, V gene, J gene, CDR3 protein, CDR3 DNA. D genes are given only for firm matches. A clone size is listed for some rows: how often the clone was seen (once, few, many), or a class if it is expanded.

>NA|once|TRBV5-1|TRBJ2-1
CASSFGVGGNRYNEQFF
TGCGCCAGCAGCTTCGGCGTTGGGGGGAATCGGTACAATGAGCAGTTCTTC
>NA|many|TRBV6-5|TRBJ2-7
CASSAGLLGEQYF
TGTGCCAGCAGTGCGGGGCTTTTGGGGGAGCAGTACTTC
>NA|NA|TRBV7-9|TRBJ2-3
CASSLVWDTTDTQYF
TGTGCCAGCAGCTTAGTATGGGACACGACAGATACGCAGTATTTT
>NA|once|TRBV20-1|TRBJ2-7
CSARPGLPLEQYF
TGCAGTGCCCGTCCGGGACTGCCCCTCGAGCAGTACTTC
>TRBD2|once|TRBV7-9|TRBJ2-1
CASVDGRVSYNEQFF
TGTGCCAGCGTCGACGGGAGGGTGTCCTACAATGAGCAGTTCTTC
>NA|NA|TRBV18|TRBJ1-6
CASSPLADSSYNSPLHF
TGTGCCAGCTCACCACTCGCGGATAGCTCCTATAATTCACCCCTCCACTTT
>TRBD2|NA|TRBV13|TRBJ2-1
CASSFWRERSGEQFF
TGTGCCAGCAGCTTTTGGCGGGAGAGGTCTGGTGAGCAGTTCTTC
>NA|few|TRBV3-1|TRBJ2-7
CASSQRVLSSYEQYF
TGTGCCAGCAGCCAACGGGTTCTCAGCTCCTACGAGCAGTACTTC
>NA|few|TRBV7-9|TRBJ2-3
CASSPDISRDTQYF
TGTGCCAGCAGCCCCGATATTAGCAGGGATACGCAGTATTTT
>NA|many|TRBV5-1|TRBJ1-2
CASSLAPGNYGYTF
TGTGCCAGCAGCTTAGCCCCGGGAAACTATGGCTACACCTTC
>NA|NA|TRBV27|TRBJ1-2
CASSLSRQLNYGYTF
TGTGCCAGCAGTTTATCGCGACAGCTCAACTATGGCTACACCTTC
>NA|NA|TRBV18|TRBJ2-4
CASSPDYNEQYF
TGTGCCAGCTCACCTGACTACAATGAGCAGTACTTC
>NA|few|TRBV12-3/TRBV12-4|TRBJ1-6
CASSLSDSSYNSPLHF
TGTGCCAGCAGTTTGTCCGATAGCTCCTATAATTCACCCCTCCACTTT
>TRBD1|few|TRBV30|TRBJ2-7
CAWSLGTGSYEQYF
TGTGCCTGGAGTCTGGGGACAGGGAGTTACGAGCAGTACTTC
>NA|few|TRBV24-1|TRBJ2-6
CATSDATSGANVLTF
TGTGCCACCAGTGATGCCACCTCTGGGGCCAACGTCCTGACTTTC
>TRBD1|NA|TRBV12-3/TRBV12-4|TRBJ2-3
CASSLSTGTGSRADTQYF
TGTGCCAGTAGTTTATCTACAGGGACAGGGAGTCGGGCAGATACGCAGTATTTT
>TRBD2|NA|TRBV3-1|TRBJ2-1
CASSQGLAAETQFF
TGTGCCAGCAGCCAGGGACTAGCAGCCGAGACCCAGTTCTTC
>TRBD1|few|TRBV19|TRBJ2-5
CASSSGQGARETQYF
TGTGCCAGTAGTTCGGGACAGGGGGCGAGGGAGACCCAGTACTTC
>NA|many|TRBV7-9|TRBJ2-7
CASSPWAGGEQYF
TGTGCCAGCAGCCCCTGGGCTGGGGGCGAGCAGTACTTC
>TRBD2|once|TRBV5-6|TRBJ2-1
CASSELANRQFF
TGTGCCAGCAGCGAACTAGCGAATCGGCAGTTCTTC
>NA|NA|TRBV5-6|TRBJ2-1
CASSLVLGGPGNEQFF
TGTGCCAGCAGCTTGGTACTTGGAGGGCCGGGCAATGAGCAGTTCTTC
>NA|NA|TRBV12-3/TRBV12-4|TRBJ2-3
CACSLALATDTQYF
TGTGCCTGCAGTTTAGCTTTAGCGACAGATACGCAGTATTTT